Here is one TCR beta chain with its context. Its antigen is unknown. This CDR3 fails to terminate in the conserved phenylalanine or tryptophan, so it likely reflects a read error. No DNA is shown, since the ends of the CDR3 on it are uncertain; the CDR3 is the one TCRdb lists. This sample is part of a study of cytomegalovirus exposure and HLA in healthy donors. Findings and limits, study-wide: Of the V segments, some could not be distinguished, including TRBV6-2 and TRBV6-3, and were excluded. It was only CMV serostatus that was available as immune exposure information. Previously analyzed data showed that most TCR beta V segments were productive at a frequency of about 87% or about 30%.

Use of 60 Vbeta and 13 Jbeta primers characterized the PCR. Only in-frame clones appear in the TCRdb table, and some are missing; sequencing was by immunoSEQ multiplex PCR. Among approximately 150,000 clones, under 75% were seen once, and the ten largest hold 7% to 8.5%. Per the germline V gene, CDR1 is LGHNA and CDR2 is YSLEER. The CDR3 is 10 amino acids long, termini counted. The clonotype was recovered from a woman in her fifties or sixties in good health and CMV-seropositive. The chain combines TRBV4-3 with TRBJ2-7; the table's D call of TRBD1 was not tested on the DNA. What was sequenced was PBMCs. CDR3 sequence: CASSPRHAGL.